These T cell receptor beta chains were read from a single sample in a study of blood T cell repertoires in COVID-19. Some clones are missing from TCRdb's copy, which holds only in-frame ones; the method was immunoSEQ multiplex PCR. Of 250,000 to 300,000 clones listed, about four fifths are singletons. Sequenced: peripheral blood. The receptors derive from a woman aged 60-70 years with active or convalescent COVID-19. Both conserved end residues are part of each CDR3. The D gene is left open where the match is weak. Some rows have no size entry. The others give once, few or many, or a class for an expanded clone.

V gene,J gene,clone size,D gene,CDR3 protein,CDR3 DNA
TRBV27,TRBJ1-1,.,TRBD1,CASRGGQKNTEAFF,TGTGCCAGCAGGGGGGGACAGAAGAACACTGAAGCTTTCTTT
TRBV3-1/TRBV3-2,TRBJ1-1,many,.,CASSQGRAAEAFF,TGTGCCAGCAGCCAAGGCAGGGCCGCTGAAGCTTTCTTT
TRBV3-1/TRBV3-2,TRBJ2-1,.,TRBD2,CASSQDTSGGNEQFF,TGTGCCAGCAGCCAAGACACTAGCGGGGGTAATGAGCAGTTCTTC
TRBV2,TRBJ1-5,.,.,CASSEAAGEQPQHF,TGTGCCAGCAGTGAAGCGGCAGGGGAGCAGCCCCAGCATTTT
TRBV9,TRBJ2-7,.,.,CASVLRVGKYEQYF,TGTGCCAGTGTTCTCCGGGTCGGGAAGTACGAGCAGTACTTC
TRBV4-3,TRBJ1-6,.,TRBD1,CASSPGRDRGPDSPLHF,TGCGCCAGCAGCCCTGGCCGGGACAGGGGGCCCGATTCACCCCTCCACTTT
TRBV4-3,TRBJ1-2,.,.,CASSQDWVAANYGYTF,TGCGCCAGCAGCCAAGATTGGGTAGCAGCTAACTATGGCTACACCTTC
TRBV14,TRBJ2-7,.,TRBD1,CASSVRDRGFYEQYF,TGTGCCAGCAGCGTCCGGGACAGGGGGTTCTACGAGCAGTACTTC
TRBV7-2,TRBJ2-7,.,TRBD1,CASSLGGQGISYEQYF,TGTGCCAGCAGCTTAGGGGGACAGGGGATTTCCTACGAGCAGTACTTC
TRBV27,TRBJ2-7,.,TRBD2,CASAGLGFHEQYF,TGTGCCAGCGCGGGACTAGGCTTCCACGAGCAGTACTTC